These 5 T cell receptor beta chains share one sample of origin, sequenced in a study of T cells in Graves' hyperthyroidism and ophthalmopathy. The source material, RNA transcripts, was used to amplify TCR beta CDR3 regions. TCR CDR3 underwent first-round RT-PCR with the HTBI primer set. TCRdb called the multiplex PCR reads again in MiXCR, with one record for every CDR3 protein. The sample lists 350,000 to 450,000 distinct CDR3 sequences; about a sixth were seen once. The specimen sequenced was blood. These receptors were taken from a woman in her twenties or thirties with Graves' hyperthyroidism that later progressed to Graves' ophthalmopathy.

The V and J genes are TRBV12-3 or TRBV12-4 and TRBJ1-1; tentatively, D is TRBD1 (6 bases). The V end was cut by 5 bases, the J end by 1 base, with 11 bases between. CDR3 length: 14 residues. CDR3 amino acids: CASSRTGKNTEAFF. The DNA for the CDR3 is TGTGCCAGCAGTAGAACAGGGAAGAACACTGAAGCTTTCTTT.

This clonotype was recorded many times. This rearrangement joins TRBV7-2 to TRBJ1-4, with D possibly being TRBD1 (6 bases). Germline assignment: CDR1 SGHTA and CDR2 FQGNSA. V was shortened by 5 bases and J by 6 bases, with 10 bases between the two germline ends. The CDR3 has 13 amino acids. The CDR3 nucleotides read TGTGCCAGCAGCAACTACAGGGATGAAAAACTGTTTTTT. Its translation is CASSNYRDEKLFF.

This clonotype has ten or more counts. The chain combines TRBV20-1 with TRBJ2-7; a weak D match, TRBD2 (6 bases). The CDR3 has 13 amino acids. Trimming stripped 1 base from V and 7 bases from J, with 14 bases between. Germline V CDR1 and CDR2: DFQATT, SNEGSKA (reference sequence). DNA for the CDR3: TGCAGTGCTAGAGGGCAGGGAGGTATGGAGCAGTACTTC. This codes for CSARGQGGMEQYF.

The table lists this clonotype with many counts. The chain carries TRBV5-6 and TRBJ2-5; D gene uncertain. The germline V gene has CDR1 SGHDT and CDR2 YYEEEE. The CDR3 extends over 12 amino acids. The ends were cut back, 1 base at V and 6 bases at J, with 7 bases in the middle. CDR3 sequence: CASSLSPKTQYF. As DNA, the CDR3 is TGTGCCAGCAGCTTGTCTCCAAAGACCCAGTACTTC.

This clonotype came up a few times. The CDR3 sequence is CASSESIRSGRRNEQFF. In DNA, the CDR3 is TGCGCCAGCAGTGAGTCGATTCGAAGCGGGAGGCGGAATGAGCAGTTCTTC. This sequence joins TRBV10-1 and TRBJ2-1, with TRBD2 matching 9 bases. Germline-derived CDR1 and CDR2 are WNHNN and SYGVQD (reference sequence). Trimming took 0 bases from V and 7 from J; bases not matched to a gene: 10. The length of the CDR3 is 17 residues.